This entry concerns a single T cell receptor (beta chain). Its antigen is not yet known. Base-call qualities are not available, and no considerably larger clone is one nucleotide away. The germline V gene encodes CDR1 SQVTM and CDR2 ANQGSEA. The CDR3 covers 15 residues, taking in both the cysteine and the phenylalanine. Only CDR3 DNA remains: 45 bases, in frame from the first base. Germline trimming: 7 bases from V, 5 bases from J; junction bases outside gene matches: 11. The immunoSEQ hsTCRB v3.0 assay was used at survey level resolution to sequence the TRB variable region. A depth of about 40,000-50,000 T-cell genomes per sample was targeted for TRB sequencing. Pooled TRB libraries were sequenced on an Illumina MiSeq with a v3 150-cycle kit. In the original analysis: Analysis of repertoires was carried out in R inside a reproducible Nextflow workflow spanning QC, data transformation and analysis. Custom analyses were implemented in LymphoSeq2, an R package for AIRR-Seq data exploration. A few samples that yielded fewer than 5000 total TRB sequences were excluded, so that approximately 200 HIV repertoires were analyzed. Among the 170 to 200 retained HIV repertoires, fewer than 65 were collected before ART initiation and roughly 130 after ART initiation. Repertoires were downsampled to 5000 TRB nucleotide sequences, with summary statistics averaged over 100 downsampling iterations. Only TRB sequences with CDR3 regions of at least seven amino acids were retained for analysis. Diversity was assessed using a clonality score derived from Shannon entropy and using the Gini coefficient. In repertoire networks, the top 5000 CDR3 amino acid sequences were linked whenever an edit distance of one separated two sequences. For TRB CDR3 amino acid sequences, GLIPH2 was used to predict antigen specificity groups and MHC restriction. Known CMV, EBV, HIV or tissue antigen associations were flagged by matching CDR3 amino acid sequences against VDJdb and McPAS-TCR. Pre-ART, post-ART and control groups were compared with Wilcoxon signed-rank tests and Holm-Bonferroni correction. TCRdb mirrors the immuneACCESS table, restricted to in-frame sequences. Some clones are absent from its copies; in checked studies, under half trace to an unresolved V gene, and the reason for the others is unknown. V and J calls and clone size are those listed in that table; D and trimming were worked out from the DNA. The sample yields approximately 17,000 clones; about four fifths were counted once. Roughly 13% of the sample is taken by the ten largest.

The data stem from a study of long-term antiretroviral therapy in people with HIV (dated by TCRdb to the early 2020s). A note on the overall study: Collection of the earliest samples took place about a decade ahead of the 2015 WHO recommendation for immediate ART, at a time when ART was typically delayed until CD4 counts fell. A retrospective serial study tested whether changes in peripheral blood TRB repertoire composition and diversity were associated with ART initiation and durable HIV suppression. The cohort contributed about 180 cryopreserved PBMC samples from 30 to 35 adults with confirmed HIV infection, collected serially over a mean of about 6 years (range 1-12). Of the 30 or so participants with HIV, roughly 10 were female. No cross-contamination during QIAcube processing was seen in test extractions of a monoclonal T-cell line run alongside 25 to 35 polyclonal samples.

Paper-wide results and their limitations: The samples were dated from about 2004 to 2018, and the ART regimens that were used may be less effective than current ART regimens. Starting ART was linked to a significant rise in TRB diversity, yet even with long-term ART the diversity remained significantly lower than in transplant donor controls. Narrower CDR3 length ranges were observed in HIV repertoires than in controls, and an antigen-experienced repertoire with only a slight naive shift after ART was suggested by the network structure. Expanded TRB clones identified before ART initiation dominated the repertoire at all time points, although this dominance fluctuated and declined in many PLHIV after ART. Unsorted PBMC were profiled instead of sorted CD4+ and CD8+ T cells because pre-ART samples had limited cell numbers. No data were available on ART adherence, viral resistance or therapy changes, limiting inferences about post-ART repertoire changes. Because PBMC availability was limited, only the TCR beta chain was sequenced, with no alpha chain pairing.

Participants were included only if at least one PBMC sample before ART initiation and at least two post-ART samples were available. Treatment was received in the United States of America by all participants with HIV. Cryopreserved samples of 1-10 million PBMC were thawed and washed before DNA extraction. At the time of the earliest PBMC sample, participants with HIV were aged between roughly 23 and 60 years. Per participant, PBMC samples came from 1-4 timepoints prior to ART initiation and 2-8 timepoints following ART initiation, for a median of 7 samples. For every participant, serial HIV viral load, CD4+ T-cell count, ART history and demographic data were obtained. Genomic DNA was extracted from unsorted PBMC with a Qiagen kit on a QIAcube, processed in batches of 12 samples.

This clonotype originated in a woman between 40 and 55 years old with HIV. This specimen consisted of unsorted PBMCs, obtained 3.2 years after starting antiretroviral therapy. The chain links TRBV29-1 with TRBJ2-5, and TRBD2 matches 12 of the central bases. The CDR3 amino acid sequence is: CSETSGGSRTETQYF. In nucleotide form, the sequence is TGCAGCGAAACTAGCGGGGGGTCTAGGACGGAGACCCAGTACTTC.